This TCR beta chain was captured in a study of human T cells and chemical hapten exposure. In TCRdb, the RACE reads were re-called with MiXCR into one record per CDR3 protein. This table holds a few hundred thousand distinct CDR3 sequences, about 5.4% found once. This clonotype was observed at least ten times. The antigen remains unidentified. The time point here: pre-sensitization, week 0. Treatment denoted: therapeutic diphenylcyclopropenone sensitization with weekly scalp DPC. Someone pulled total RNA out of unfractionated whole blood. The study, taken as a whole, reports: DPC sensitization did not alter TCRs above 1 in 1000 frequency.

This clonotype originated in a woman aged 18-29 years with alopecia areata. Some clones in this sample may be carry-over from other donors' samples. The sample here was whole blood, taken in connection with sensitization to the hapten diphenylcyclopropenone (DPC).

The CDR3 region is CASSPVRFIGTGDEQYF. The CDR3 DNA is TGTGCCAGCAGCCCCGTACGTTTTATCGGGACAGGGGACGAGCAGTACTTC. The gene calls are TRBV14 and TRBJ2-7; 10 bases map to TRBD1. The CDR3 consists of 17 residues. Trimming cost V 4 bases and J 5 bases; bases outside gene matches: 14. CDR1 and CDR2 from the germline V gene are SGHDN and FVKESK.